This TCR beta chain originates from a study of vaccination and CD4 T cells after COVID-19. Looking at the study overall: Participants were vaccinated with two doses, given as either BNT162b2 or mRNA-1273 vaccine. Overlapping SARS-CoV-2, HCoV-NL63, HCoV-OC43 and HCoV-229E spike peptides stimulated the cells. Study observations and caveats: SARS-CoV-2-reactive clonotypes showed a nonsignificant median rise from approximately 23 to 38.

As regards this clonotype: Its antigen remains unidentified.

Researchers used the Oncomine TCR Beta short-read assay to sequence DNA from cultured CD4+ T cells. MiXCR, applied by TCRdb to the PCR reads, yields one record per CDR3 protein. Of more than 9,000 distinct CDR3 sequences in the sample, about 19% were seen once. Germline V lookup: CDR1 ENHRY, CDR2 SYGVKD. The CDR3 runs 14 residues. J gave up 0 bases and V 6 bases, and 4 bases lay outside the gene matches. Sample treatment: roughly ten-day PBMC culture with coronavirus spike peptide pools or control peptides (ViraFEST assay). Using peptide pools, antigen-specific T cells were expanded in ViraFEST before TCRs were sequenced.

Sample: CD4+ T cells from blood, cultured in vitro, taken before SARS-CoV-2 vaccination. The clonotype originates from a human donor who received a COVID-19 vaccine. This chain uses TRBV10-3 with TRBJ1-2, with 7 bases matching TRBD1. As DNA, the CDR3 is TGTGCCATCAGGGGGGACAGTGCTAACTATGGCTACACCTTC. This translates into CAIRGDSANYGYTF.